What follows are 10 T cell receptor beta chains derived from one specimen sequenced in a study of blood T cell repertoires in COVID-19. TCRdb's table, derived via immunoSEQ multiplex PCR, lists solely in-frame clones and lacks some. The table includes 180,000 or so clones, approximately 85% detected once. Sequencing was performed on peripheral blood. Receptor source: a man between 60 and 75 years old who had recovered from COVID-19.

The V call is TRBV12-3 or TRBV12-4, the J call TRBJ2-7, with TRBD1 matching over 7 bases. The J segment lost 1 base and the V segment lost 4 bases, leaving 1 base of the junction unmatched. CDR3 length: 13 amino acids. The CDR3 DNA is TGTGCCAGCAGTTGGACAGGTTCCTACGAGCAGTACTTC. Translation gives CASSWTGSYEQYF.

This clone was seen once. The rearrangement links TRBV7-3 to TRBJ2-5; 8 bases line up with TRBD1. CDR3 length equals 17 residues. The V gene's germline CDR1 is SGHTA and CDR2 FQGTGA. Unmatched junction bases numbered 13, after V lost 4 bases and J lost 3 bases. The CDR3 region has the DNA TGTGCCAGCAGCTCCCGGACAGGGCAAGGGCGGGAAGAGACCCAGTACTTC. Translated, it gives CASSSRTGQGREETQYF.

The genes are TRBV2 and TRBJ1-3; no firm D call. Germline V gene sequence: CDR1 SNHLY, CDR2 FYNNEI. V lost 9 bases and J 4 bases, leaving 10 bases between the germline ends. The CDR3 covers 12 residues. The CDR3: CASKERGNTIYF. The DNA for the CDR3 is TGTGCCAGTAAGGAGAGGGGAAACACCATATATTTT.

The rearrangement links TRBV18 to TRBJ2-5; D is unresolved. The germline V gene encodes CDR1 KGHSH and CDR2 LQKENI. The length of the CDR3 is 14 residues. Trimming removed 2 bases at V and 0 bases at J, with 7 bases between. The CDR3 DNA follows: TGTGCCAGCTCACCAAAACTCCACCAAGAGACCCAGTACTTC. As protein: CASSPKLHQETQYF.

The chain has TRBV14 and TRBJ1-6; TRBD1 might be the D (5 bases). The CDR3 is 16 residues long. Germline CDR1 reads SGHDN; CDR2 reads FVKESK. V lost 2 bases and J lost 7, with 15 bases in between. The CDR3 spells CASSQRGGGGNSPLHF. The CDR3 DNA follows: TGTGCCAGCAGCCAACGTGGGGGGGGAGGGAATTCACCCCTCCACTTT.

The J gene is TRBJ2-1, the V gene TRBV2; D gene unclear. This CDR3 is 16 amino acids long. Germline V CDR1 and CDR2: SNHLY, FYNNEI. Trimming cost V 2 bases and J 0 bases, with 11 bases left between them. CDR3 in amino acids: CASSENQQSSYNEQFF. The CDR3 DNA reads as TGTGCCAGCAGTGAAAACCAACAGAGCTCCTACAATGAGCAGTTCTTC.

The V call is TRBV6-5, the J call TRBJ1-5; 9 nucleotides line up with TRBD1. CDR1 and CDR2 (germline): MNHEY, SVGAGI. With V trimmed by 5 bases and J by 4 bases, 6 bases remained unmatched. This CDR3 is built from 15 residues. CDR3 in amino acids: CASSRGTGLNQPQHF. CDR3 DNA sequence: TGTGCCAGCAGTAGGGGGACAGGGTTAAATCAGCCCCAGCATTTT.

The CDR3 region is CASSWRLIGGELFF. CDR3 nucleotides: TGTGCCAGCAGCTGGAGACTCATCGGCGGGGAGCTGTTTTTT. This chain joins TRBV5-6 and TRBJ2-2, with unresolved D. The CDR3 length is 14 residues. V lost 3 bases to trimming and J lost 7 bases, with 13 bases between them. Germline V gene lookup returns CDR1 SGHDT and CDR2 YYEEEE.

V gene TRBV7-3 combines with J gene TRBJ2-2; tentatively, D is TRBD2 (6 bases). V was clipped by 0 bases and J by 2 bases, with 19 bases between them. There are 19 residues in the CDR3. Per germline, CDR1 SGHTA and CDR2 FQGTGA. Here the CDR3 reads CASSLTLGPGRQNTGELFF. DNA for the CDR3: TGTGCCAGCAGCTTAACGTTAGGGCCAGGGAGGCAAAACACCGGGGAGCTGTTTTTT.

The rearrangement links TRBV15 to TRBJ1-4; no reliable D call. Between the trimmed V and J ends, which lost 5 bases and 3 bases, there was a span of 13 bases. The CDR3 consists of 15 residues. CDR1 and CDR2 from the germline V gene are LNHNV and YYDKDF (reference sequence). CDR3 sequence reads: CATSAGSGANEKLFF. In nucleotides, the CDR3 is TGTGCCACCAGCGCCGGGTCTGGAGCTAATGAAAAACTGTTTTTT.